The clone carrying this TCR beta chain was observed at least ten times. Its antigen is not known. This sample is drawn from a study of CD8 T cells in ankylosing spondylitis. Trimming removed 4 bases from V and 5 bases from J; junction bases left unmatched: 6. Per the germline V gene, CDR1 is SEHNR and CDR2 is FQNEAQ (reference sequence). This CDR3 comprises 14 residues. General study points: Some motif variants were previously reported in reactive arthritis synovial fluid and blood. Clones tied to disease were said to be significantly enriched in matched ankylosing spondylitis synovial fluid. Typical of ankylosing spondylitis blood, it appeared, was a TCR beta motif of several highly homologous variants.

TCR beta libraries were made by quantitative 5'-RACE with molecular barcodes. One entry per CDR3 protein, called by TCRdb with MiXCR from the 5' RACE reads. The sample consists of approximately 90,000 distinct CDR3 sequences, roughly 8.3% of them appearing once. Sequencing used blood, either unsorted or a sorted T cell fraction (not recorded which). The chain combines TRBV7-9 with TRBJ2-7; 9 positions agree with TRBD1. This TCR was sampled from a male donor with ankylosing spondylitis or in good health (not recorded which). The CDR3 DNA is TGTGCCAGCAGCTCGAGGGACAGGGTAAACGAGCAGTACTTC. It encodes CASSSRDRVNEQYF.